This section outlines one T cell receptor (beta chain) sequence together with its context. This clone has a handful of counts. Its antigen is still unknown. Within one base of it there is no much larger clone, and no base qualities were kept. Reading the label with the study, this specimen's time point is: baseline before first vaccination. The vaccinee samples were drawn from two UK trials, COV001 and COV002, one of which was a single-blind randomized controlled phase 2/3 trial testing AZD1222 (ChAdOx1 nCoV-19) in healthy adults. For TCRbeta chain sequencing, PBMC samples from trial participants were taken at day 0 and at day 28 after the second dose. These data come from a study of T cell responses to AZD1222 COVID-19 vaccine (dated by TCRdb to the early 2020s). About the investigation overall: AZD1222 recipients with second doses at about 4 weeks or about 12 weeks were pooled, because spike-specific TCR depth and breadth did not differ between schedules. A total of 230 to 250 trial participants underwent TCR sequencing, of whom 200 to 220 received two doses of AZD1222 and about 25 received two doses of the MenACWY control vaccine. Trial participants were enrolled by age into subgroups of 18-55, 56-69 and 70-plus years, and 148, 28 and 57 TCR-sequenced participants, respectively, were included in these subgroups.

The CDR3 numbers 15 residues from cysteine through phenylalanine. The retained sequence is limited to the CDR3, 45 bases, with the frame set at the first base. The germline V gene (reference sequence) provides CDR1 GTSNPN and CDR2 SVGIG. The trim is 3 bases for V and 4 bases for J, with a gap of 18 bases between the germline ends. The CDR3 regions of human TCRbeta chains were analyzed by immunosequencing. Turning to the authors' computational methods: TCRs in the repertoires were matched against a reference library of SARS-CoV-2-specific TCRs that had been generated with the MIRA antigen-specificity platform. Breadth was defined as the fraction of unique TCRs that were SARS-CoV-2-associated. Depth was defined as the fraction of total T cells that were SARS-CoV-2-associated. Each spike-specific TCR was assigned to its reactive spike region and to a CD4 or CD8 class using the MIRA data. Log10-transformed breadth and depth values were compared by one-way ANOVA with Sidak's multiple comparisons tests. The clones in this table, taken by TCRdb from immuneACCESS, are in-frame only. Not every clone is retained; where verified, under half of the shortfall comes from an unresolved V gene, and the cause of the rest is unknown. That table furnishes V, J and clone size, whereas the DNA furnished D and trimming. Within this sample are around 100,000 clones, with 93% of them counted one time only. Approximately 4.7% of the sample is in the top ten clones.

The investigation overall reported the following: Spike-specific TCR breadth and depth rose significantly after two AZD1222 doses compared with day 0 and with MenACWY recipients. The vaccine-associated CD4 TCRs covered the entire spike protein, and the dominant responses fell in regions 160-218 and 743-854. Conclusions about previously exposed vaccinees are limited, since just six AZD1222 recipients were seropositive for SARS-CoV-2 at baseline. The 56-69-year group was small, and its depth increase did not reach significance, likely because of low power. Participants were mostly white British, with more females than males. The authors suggested clonal diversity may have been underestimated. Because no samples from the day 14 peak response were available, repertoires could be characterized only after the peak T cell response. Reportedly, almost half of the unique spike-specific TCRs recognized epitopes lying outside the regions that are mutated in the B.1.351 and B.1.1.7 variants.

This specimen was peripheral blood, taken on day 0 of AZD1222 vaccination. Recombination joined TRBV30 with TRBJ1-2; no D gene can be assigned with confidence. The source of this sequence is an adult in good health. The DNA sequence is TGTGCCTGGAGGAGGACCGCCACCTTCGGCTATGGCTACACCTTC. Its protein reads: CAWRRTATFGYGYTF. This CDR3, with the reference TRBV30 and TRBJ1-2 proteins standing in past its ends, gives the full variable domain SQTIHQWPATLVQPVGSPLSLECTVEGTSNPNLYWYRQAAGRGLQLLFYSVGIGQISSEVPQNLSASRPQDRQFILSSKKLLLSDSGFYLCAWRRTATFGYGYTFGSGTRLTVV.